This T cell receptor beta chain was recovered during a study of T cell responses to AZD1222 COVID-19 vaccine. General study results and limits: Spike-specific TCR breadth and depth rose after two AZD1222 doses. CD4 TCRs covered the whole spike, strongest at regions 160-218 and 743-854. Baseline testing showed seropositivity in only a handful of AZD1222 recipients.

To note about this clone: Its target is unknown.

Combined were second doses at about 4 or about 12 weeks. Per the germline V gene, CDR1 is LNHDA and CDR2 is SQIVND (reference sequence). The ends were cut back, 7 bases at V and 0 bases at J, with 9 bases in the middle. The CDR3 has 13 amino acids. The table came from immunoSEQ multiplex PCR; TCRdb's copy has only in-frame clones and leaves some out. Here the sample spans about 130,000 clones, roughly 92% being singletons. This TCR derives from an adult who received the AZD1222 COVID-19 vaccine. This specimen was peripheral blood, taken 28 days after the second AZD1222 dose. The chain recombines TRBV19 with TRBJ1-1; perhaps TRBD1 as D (5 bases). The CDR3, as DNA: TGTGCCAGTACGGGGGATTTGAACACTGAAGCTTTCTTT. Protein product: CASTGDLNTEAFF.